Shown below are 29 T cell receptor beta chains from a single sample sequenced in a study of T cell repertoires in cytomegalovirus infection. TCRdb reanalysed the reads using MiXCR and keeps one entry per CDR3 protein. The sample shows roughly 230,000 distinct CDR3 sequences, under 25% of them seen only once. The sequenced sample consisted of CD8+ T cells from PBMCs. These receptors were obtained from a human donor in good health (CMV status not recorded). Some clones in this sample may be carry-over from other donors' samples.

J is TRBJ1-4 and V is TRBV12-3 or TRBV12-4; D uncertain. This CDR3 is 14 amino acids long. Deletions cut 6 bases from V and 5 bases from J, with 13 bases between. CDR3 coding DNA: TGTGCCAGCAGCCCCTCGGTCCTCAATGAAAAACTGTTTTTT. Protein product: CASSPSVLNEKLFF.

The genes are TRBV20-1 and TRBJ1-1; D ambiguous. This CDR3 region has 15 residues. V dropped 6 bases and J dropped 0 bases, with 17 bases sitting between them. CDR1 and CDR2 (germline): DFQATT, SNEGSKA (reference sequence). The DNA for the CDR3 is TGCAGTGCCGTTGCGGCCCTGGAAATGAACACTGAAGCTTTCTTT. The encoded protein is CSAVAALEMNTEAFF.

The V and J genes are TRBV28 and TRBJ2-7; D is unclear. Per germline, CDR1 MDHEN and CDR2 SYDVKM. The CDR3 covers 14 residues. Trimming removed 5 bases from V and 5 bases from J, with 16 bases in between. CDR3 in amino acids: CASSPRTSEHEQYF. CDR3 nucleotides: TGTGCCAGCAGTCCAAGGACCTCCGAGCACGAGCAGTACTTC.

The chain links TRBV5-6 to TRBJ2-7, with D possibly matching TRBD1 (5 bases). The germline V gene has CDR1 SGHDT and CDR2 YYEEEE. The length of the CDR3 is 15 residues. Trimming took off 2 bases at V and 1 base at J, with 13 bases between the two ends. DNA of the CDR3: TGTGCCAGCAGCTTTGGGGCAGGAGATTCCTACGAGCAGTACTTC. Amino acid sequence: CASSFGAGDSYEQYF.

This clonotype appeared many times. The chain employs TRBV6-5 and TRBJ1-5; 9 positions agree with TRBD1. The V gene's germline CDR1 is MNHEY and CDR2 SVGAGI. The CDR3 runs to 15 residues. V shed 8 bases, J shed 4 bases, and the junction held 9 bases outside the gene matches. The CDR3 protein is CASGPGQGSNQPQHF. The CDR3 region has the DNA TGTGCCAGCGGACCGGGACAGGGCTCAAATCAGCCCCAGCATTTT.

The V and J genes are TRBV4-3 and TRBJ1-1; 8 positions match TRBD1. The CDR3 is 16 amino acids. Germline V lookup: CDR1 LGHNA, CDR2 YSLEER. V trimming: 4 bases; J trimming: 1 base; junction bases outside the gene matches: 8. The CDR3 reads CASSPSTGTGNTEAFF. The CDR3 bases are TGCGCCAGCAGCCCATCGACCGGGACAGGGAACACTGAAGCTTTCTTT.

This chain connects TRBV19 to TRBJ2-2; 7 nucleotides match TRBD1. V shed 11 bases, J shed 5 bases, and the junction held 2 bases outside the gene matches. In germline, CDR1 is LNHDA, CDR2 SQIVND (reference sequence). CDR3 size: 11 residues. The CDR3 sequence: CAVQGTGELFF. CDR3 in DNA: TGTGCCGTACAGGGGACCGGGGAGCTGTTTTTT. Variable domain in full (rest from reference TRBV19 and TRBJ2-2): DGGITQSPKYLFRKEGQNVTLSCEQNLNHDAMYWYRQDPGQGLRLIYYSQIVNDFQKGDIAEGYSVSREKKESFPLTVTSAQKNPTAFYLCAVQGTGELFFGEGSRLTVL.

In this sample, this clonotype turned up a few times. Without the conserved terminal phenylalanine or tryptophan, this CDR3 likely stems from a read error. This chain connects TRBV28 to TRBJ2-7, with D uncertain. CDR1 is MDHEN and CDR2 is SYDVKM in the germline V gene. The CDR3 spans 12 residues. V lost 5 bases and J lost 2, with 7 bases in between. CDR3 protein: CASSDPTYEQYS. The CDR3 DNA reads TGTGCCAGCAGTGACCCAACCTACGAGCAGTACTCC.

This clonotype was seen more than once but under ten times. This chain uses TRBV19 with TRBJ1-2, with D hard to call. Trimming took off 4 bases at V and 3 bases at J, with 12 bases between the two ends. Germline loops: CDR1 LNHDA, CDR2 SQIVND (reference sequence). This CDR3 has 14 amino acids. CDR3 nucleotides: TGTGCCAGTAGTACCGGAGGGTGGGACTATGGCTACACCTTC. As protein: CASSTGGWDYGYTF.

This clonotype was recorded a few times. The chain recombines TRBV7-6 with TRBJ2-4; a weak D match, TRBD1 (6 bases). This CDR3 has 16 amino acids. Per germline, CDR1 SGHVS and CDR2 FNYEAQ. V lost 4 bases to trimming and J lost 8 bases, with 21 bases between them. The chain's CDR3 is CASSSSTGTAGYIQYF. The CDR3 region has the DNA TGTGCCAGCAGCTCCTCAACAGGGACCGCCGGGTACATTCAGTACTTC.

The table lists this clonotype with many counts. The rearrangement joins TRBV11-2 to TRBJ1-2, with TRBD1 matching 9 bases. Germline V gene data show CDR1 as SGHAT and CDR2 as FQNNGV. The CDR3 is 17 amino acids. The J segment lost 1 base and the V segment lost 6 bases, leaving 12 bases of the junction unmatched. The CDR3 sequence is CASRIPGTGNGNYGYTF. In nucleotides, the CDR3 is TGTGCCAGCAGGATACCCGGGACAGGGAATGGTAACTATGGCTACACCTTC.

This clonotype was seen only a few times. This chain joins TRBV27 and TRBJ2-5, with 7 bases that match TRBD2. Germline V gives CDR1 MNHEY, CDR2 SMNVEV (reference sequence). This CDR3 is built from 13 residues. The junction had 7 bases not matched to a gene; V was cut back by 10 bases and J by 2 bases. In nucleotides, the CDR3 is TGTGCCATCTCAGCGGGGCCGCAAGAGACCCAGTACTTC. Translation: CAISAGPQETQYF.

The chain carries TRBV29-1 and TRBJ2-1; D call uncertain. The germline gives CDR1 SQVTM, CDR2 ANQGSEA. V lost 1 base and J 8 bases, leaving 6 bases between the germline ends. This CDR3 spans 11 amino acids. The CDR3 is CSVEGYYEQFF. Written as DNA, the CDR3 is TGCAGCGTTGAAGGTTACTATGAGCAGTTCTTC.

On this clonotype itself: With a much larger clone just one base away, this may be a read error. The genes are TRBV28 and TRBJ1-1; 7 bases align to TRBD1. The CDR3 loop spans 16 amino acids. With V trimmed by 6 bases and J by 5 bases, 15 bases remained unmatched. Germline V gene sequence: CDR1 MDHEN, CDR2 SYDVKM. This chain's CDR3 is CASSHRTGARRTEAFF. CDR3 sequence (DNA): TGTGCCAGCAGCCACCGGACAGGAGCTAGAAGGACTGAAGCTTTCTTT.

This chain links TRBV7-3 with TRBJ1-1; no firm D call. Germline V lookup: CDR1 SGHTA, CDR2 FQGTGA. Deletions cut 8 bases from V and 0 bases from J, with 10 bases between. CDR3 length equals 13 residues. The DNA of the CDR3 is TGTGCCAGCTGCCTTAGGGTGAACACTGAAGCTTTCTTT. Its translation: CASCLRVNTEAFF.

This chain joins TRBV2 and TRBJ2-1, with TRBD2 matching over 11 bases. The CDR3 is made up of 16 amino acids. Trimming at V came to 7 bases and at J to 5 bases, leaving 10 bases not matched to a gene. The germline CDR1 and CDR2 sequences are SNHLY and FYNNEI. CDR3 sequence (DNA): TGTGCCAGCATTCTACCCCTAGCGGGGGGACACAATGAGCAGTTCTTC. This encodes CASILPLAGGHNEQFF.

There are a few counts of this clonotype. J is TRBJ2-5 and V is TRBV7-9; D is possibly TRBD1 (5 bases). In germline, CDR1 is SEHNR, CDR2 FQNEAQ (reference sequence). The length of the CDR3 is 12 residues. V gave up 6 bases and J gave up 2 bases, with 7 bases separating them. The chain's CDR3 is CASRGVQETQYF. The CDR3 region has the DNA TGTGCCAGCAGAGGGGTTCAAGAGACCCAGTACTTC.

The J gene is TRBJ1-1, the V gene TRBV6-5; D is unclear. This CDR3 is built from 16 residues. CDR1 is MNHEY and CDR2 is SVGAGI in the germline V gene. V was clipped by 0 bases and J by 11 bases, with 22 bases between them. The CDR3 spells CASSYSVQEEVLAAFF. CDR3 DNA: TGTGCCAGCAGTTACTCCGTGCAAGAGGAGGTCCTTGCTGCTTTCTTT.

V usage is TRBV5-1 and J usage is TRBJ1-1, with 9 bases fitting TRBD1. Germline V gene data show CDR1 as SGHRS and CDR2 as YFSETQ. V was pared by 2 bases and J by 5 bases, with 4 bases of the junction left unmatched. The CDR3 has 14 amino acids. The CDR3 nucleotides read TGCGCCAGCAGCTTACAGGGGGCAATGACTGAAGCTTTCTTT. Protein sequence: CASSLQGAMTEAFF.

The V call is TRBV12-3 or TRBV12-4, the J call TRBJ2-3, with a possible D match to TRBD1 (6 bases). V was trimmed by 7 bases and J by 2 bases, leaving 25 bases between them. CDR3 length: 18 residues. The CDR3 reads CASTDPQEGQRITDTQYF. CDR3 DNA: TGTGCCAGCACCGACCCCCAAGAGGGACAACGGATCACAGATACGCAGTATTTT.

This clonotype was seen more than once but under ten times. V and J are TRBV2 and TRBJ2-1; TRBD2 agrees at 11 bases. V was clipped by 8 bases and J by 5 bases; unmatched bases: 11. This CDR3 has 16 residues. Germline V gene sequence: CDR1 SNHLY, CDR2 FYNNEI. In DNA form, the CDR3 reads TGTGCCAGCTTAGCGGGGGGGCCCTTATCTAACAATGAGCAGTTCTTC. This encodes CASLAGGPLSNNEQFF. The full variable domain, in which reference TRBV2 and TRBJ2-1 provide the parts outside the CDR3, is EPEVTQTPSHQVTQMGQEVILRCVPISNHLYFYWYRQILGQKVEFLVSFYNNEISEKSEIFDDQFSVERPDGSNFTLKIRSTKLEDSAMYFCASLAGGPLSNNEQFFGPGTRLTVL.

This clonotype was found many times. The chain couples TRBV7-3 to TRBJ2-7; 10 bases are a match to TRBD2. V lost 4 bases, J lost 0 bases, and 3 bases stayed unmatched. The germline V gene encodes CDR1 SGHTA and CDR2 FQGTGA. The CDR3 length is 15 residues. The CDR3, as DNA: TGTGCCAGCAGCTCTAGCGGGGGAGACTCCTACGAGCAGTACTTC. Translating it yields CASSSSGGDSYEQYF. The full variable domain, in which reference TRBV7-3 and TRBJ2-7 provide the parts outside the CDR3, is GAGVSQTPSNKVTEKGKYVELRCDPISGHTALYWYRQSLGQGPEFLIYFQGTGAADDSGLPNDRFFAVRPEGSVSTLKIQRTERGDSAVYLCASSSSGGDSYEQYFGPGTRLTVT.

There are a few counts of this clonotype. The chain carries TRBV12-3 or TRBV12-4 and TRBJ2-1; 7 positions match TRBD1. There are 18 residues in the CDR3. Trimming removed 5 bases from V and 0 bases from J; junction bases left unmatched: 13. The CDR3 region has the DNA TGTGCCAGCAGTGCGCGGACAGGTCCCCTGAGCTCCTACAATGAGCAGTTCTTC. This translates into CASSARTGPLSSYNEQFF.

A single count supports this clonotype. CDR3 nucleotide sequence: TGCAGCGTCGACCAAAACAATGAGCAGTTCTTC. Residues: CSVDQNNEQFF. The chain uses TRBV29-1 and TRBJ2-1; D gene ambiguous. V shed 6 bases and J shed 5 bases, with 8 bases lying between them. Germline V gives CDR1 SQVTM, CDR2 ANQGSEA. This CDR3 has 11 residues.

This sequence joins TRBV20-1 and TRBJ2-3; 7 positions match TRBD2. Germline-derived CDR1 and CDR2 are DFQATT and SNEGSKA (reference sequence). Unmatched junction bases numbered 8, after V lost 0 bases and J lost 2 bases. This CDR3 is 16 amino acids long. CDR3 in DNA: TGCAGTGCTAGAGATCCCCAAGCGGGGACCACAGATACGCAGTATTTT. It specifies CSARDPQAGTTDTQYF.

There are a few counts of this clonotype. The chain employs TRBV15 and TRBJ2-3; no clear D. Looked up from germline, CDR1 is LNHNV and CDR2 is YYDKDF (reference sequence). Trimming removed 5 bases from V and 3 bases from J, with 12 bases in between. The CDR3 is 14 amino acids. CDR3 DNA: TGTGCCACCAGCCTCCAGCGCTTAACAGATACGCAGTATTTT. This gives the protein CATSLQRLTDTQYF.

DNA for the CDR3: TGTGCCAGCAGCTTAGCTATGGGCACTGAAGCTTTCTTT. This codes for CASSLAMGTEAFF. The chain couples TRBV7-6 to TRBJ1-1, with D hard to call. Trimming pared 0 bases from V and 4 bases from J, leaving 6 bases between. Germline CDR1 and CDR2: SGHVS and FNYEAQ. The length of the CDR3 is 13 residues.

V gene TRBV12-3 or TRBV12-4 combines with J gene TRBJ1-3; D not resolved. Trimming stripped 5 bases from V and 0 bases from J, with 14 bases between. This CDR3 contains 16 residues. The CDR3 loop is CASSTLGRSSGNTIYF. DNA for the CDR3: TGTGCCAGCAGTACTCTGGGCAGGAGCTCTGGAAACACCATATATTTT.

This clonotype was observed a few times. The chain is built from TRBV28 and TRBJ1-4; 7 nucleotides align to TRBD1. The CDR3 is 13 amino acids. V was clipped by 10 bases and J by 5 bases; unmatched bases: 7. Germline CDR1 reads MDHEN; CDR2 reads SYDVKM. Here the CDR3 DNA reads TGTGCCACTTTGGGACAGATCAATGAAAAACTGTTTTTT. Protein product: CATLGQINEKLFF.